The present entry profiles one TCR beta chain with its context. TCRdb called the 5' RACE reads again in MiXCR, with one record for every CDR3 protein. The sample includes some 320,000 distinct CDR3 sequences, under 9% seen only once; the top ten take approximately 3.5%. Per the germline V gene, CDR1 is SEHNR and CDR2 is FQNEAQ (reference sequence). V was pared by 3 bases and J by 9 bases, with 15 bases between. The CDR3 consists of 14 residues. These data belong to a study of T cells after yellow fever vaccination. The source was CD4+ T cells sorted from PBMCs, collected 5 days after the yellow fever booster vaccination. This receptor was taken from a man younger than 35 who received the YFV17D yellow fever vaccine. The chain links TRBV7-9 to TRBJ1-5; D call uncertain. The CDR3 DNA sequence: TGTGCCAGCAGCTTCCAGGACGGTATAGGGCCCCAGCATTTT. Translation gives CASSFQDGIGPQHF.